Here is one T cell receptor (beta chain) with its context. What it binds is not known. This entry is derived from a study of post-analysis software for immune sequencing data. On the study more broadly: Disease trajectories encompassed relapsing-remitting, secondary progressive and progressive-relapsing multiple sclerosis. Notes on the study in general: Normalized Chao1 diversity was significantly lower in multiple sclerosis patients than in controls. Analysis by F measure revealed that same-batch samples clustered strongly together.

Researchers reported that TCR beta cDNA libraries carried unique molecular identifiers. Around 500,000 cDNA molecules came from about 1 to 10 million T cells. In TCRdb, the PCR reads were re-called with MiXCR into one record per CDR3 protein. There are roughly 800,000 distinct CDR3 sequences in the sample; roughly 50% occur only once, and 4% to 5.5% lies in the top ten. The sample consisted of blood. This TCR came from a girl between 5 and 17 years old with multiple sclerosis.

The CDR3 protein is CASSFVAGGHNEQFF. CDR3 coding DNA: TGTGCCAGCAGCTTCGTAGCGGGGGGACACAATGAGCAGTTCTTC. V usage is TRBV7-2 and J usage is TRBJ2-1; 10 nucleotides align to TRBD2. Germline CDR1 reads SGHTA; CDR2 reads FQGNSA. The V and J ends lost 3 bases and 5 bases, in that order; junction bases with no gene match: 4. This CDR3 comprises 15 residues.